This T cell receptor (beta chain) derives from a study of response to subunit inactivated influenza vaccine. Study-level findings and limits: Authors proposed each seasonal influenza vaccination draws in few new T cells.

A single record per CDR3 protein comes from TCRdb applying MiXCR to the RT-PCR reads. This table has about 500,000 distinct CDR3 sequences, 16% appearing once. Remarks on this clonotype: Its antigen remains unidentified.

The CDR3 spans 17 residues. Unmatched junction bases numbered 7, after V lost 4 bases and J lost 1 base. In germline, CDR1 is SGHKS, CDR2 YYEKEE (reference sequence). The receptor was derived from a man aged 45 to 75 who received an inactivated influenza vaccine. The chain has TRBV5-5 and TRBJ2-6, with 8 bases aligning to TRBD1. The sequences come from CD4+ T cells sorted from PBMCs, collected less than 30 months after vaccination. As DNA, the CDR3 is TGTGCCAGCAGCCCCACAGGGGGGTATTCTGGGGCCAACGTCCTGACTTTC. It specifies CASSPTGGYSGANVLTF.